What follows is one T cell receptor (beta chain) and its context. The antigen is unknown. Assay: immunoSEQ multiplex PCR; the TCRdb copy retains only in-frame clones and omits some. This table holds several thousand clones, roughly nine tenths found once. This specimen belongs to a study of T cell clonotyping in hematopoietic cell transplantation. General study points: Without cell sorting, CD4 versus CD8 contributions remain unresolved. Pathologically expanded recipient clonotypes increased progressively from day 30 to day 180 as diversity fell. Higher Inverse Simpson Index values in graft donor and pretransplant recipient predicted broader posttransplant TCR diversity.

Blood collection times were about day -28 and days 30, 100, 180 posttransplant. Losses at the gene ends were 0 bases for V and 3 bases for J; bases not matched to a gene: 4. The CDR3 runs to 16 residues. Germline CDR1 LGHNA, CDR2 YNFKEQ. The chain employs TRBV4-2 and TRBJ2-7, with TRBD2 matching 11 bases. The source is a male patient aged 65-79 years who had an allogeneic stem cell transplant from an unrelated donor, so T cells may come from the graft donor. Some clones in this sample may be carry-over from other donors' samples. Sequenced material: peripheral blood mononuclear cells, taken 100 days after allogeneic stem cell transplant. The CDR3 nucleotides are TGTGCCAGCAGCCAAGATTTAACTAGCGGGAGCTACGAGCAGTACTTC. Residues: CASSQDLTSGSYEQYF.